The clone carrying this T cell receptor beta chain was counted a few times. Its cognate antigen is unknown. Through a sample-barcoded 5' primer and a J-beta primer mix, a second PCR was run for roughly 6 to 11 cycles. With 12 random nucleotides, a template-switch adaptor tagged each individual cDNA molecule. Using its own MiXCR run on the 5' RACE reads, TCRdb lists one record per CDR3 protein. The sample lists around 1,900,000 distinct CDR3 sequences, about two fifths occurring once. The data belong to a study of blood T cells in healthy people across ages. Study results and caveats: Unsorted PBMCs prevented conclusive naive versus antigen-experienced comparison.

The ends were cut back, 5 bases at V and 8 bases at J, with 15 bases in the middle. The CDR3 is 13 amino acids. The source of this sequence is a human donor in good health. This sequence joins TRBV12-3 or TRBV12-4 and TRBJ1-2, with D possibly being TRBD1 (5 bases). Specimen: blood. The CDR3 reads CASSRDGQWGYTF. CDR3 DNA: TGTGCCAGCAGTAGGGACGGGCAGTGGGGCTACACCTTC.